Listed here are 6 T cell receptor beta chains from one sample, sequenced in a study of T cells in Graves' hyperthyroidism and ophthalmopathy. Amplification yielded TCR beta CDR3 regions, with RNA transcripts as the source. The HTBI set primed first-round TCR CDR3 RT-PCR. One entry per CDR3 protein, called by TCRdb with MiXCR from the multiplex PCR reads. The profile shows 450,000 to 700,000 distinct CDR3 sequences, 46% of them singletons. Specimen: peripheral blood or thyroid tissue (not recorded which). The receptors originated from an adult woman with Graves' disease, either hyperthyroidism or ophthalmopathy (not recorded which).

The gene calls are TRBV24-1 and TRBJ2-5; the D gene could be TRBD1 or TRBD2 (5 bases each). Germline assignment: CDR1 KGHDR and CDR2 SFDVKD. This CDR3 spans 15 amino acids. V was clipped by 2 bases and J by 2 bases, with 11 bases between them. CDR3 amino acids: CATSDSRGPQETQYF. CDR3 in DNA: TGTGCCACCAGTGATTCGAGGGGACCTCAAGAGACCCAGTACTTC.

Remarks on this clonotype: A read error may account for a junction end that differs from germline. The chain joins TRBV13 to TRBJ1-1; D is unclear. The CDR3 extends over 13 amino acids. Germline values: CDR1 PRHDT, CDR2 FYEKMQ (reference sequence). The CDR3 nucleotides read TGTGCCGGCAGCCCTACCTTATACACTGAAGCCTTCTTT. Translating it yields CAGSPTLYTEAFF.

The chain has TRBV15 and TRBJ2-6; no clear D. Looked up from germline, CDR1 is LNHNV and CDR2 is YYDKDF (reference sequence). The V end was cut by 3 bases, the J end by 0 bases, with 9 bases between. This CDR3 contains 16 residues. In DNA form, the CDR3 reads TGTGCCACCAGCAGCTCACGTGGCTCTGGGGCCAACGTCCTGACTTTC. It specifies CATSSSRGSGANVLTF.

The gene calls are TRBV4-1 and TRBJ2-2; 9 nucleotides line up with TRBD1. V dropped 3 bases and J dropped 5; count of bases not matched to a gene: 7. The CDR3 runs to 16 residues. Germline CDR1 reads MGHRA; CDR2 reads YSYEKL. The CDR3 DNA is TGCGCCAGCAGCCACACCAACAGGGGGCTTACCGGGGAGCTGTTTTTT. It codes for CASSHTNRGLTGELFF.

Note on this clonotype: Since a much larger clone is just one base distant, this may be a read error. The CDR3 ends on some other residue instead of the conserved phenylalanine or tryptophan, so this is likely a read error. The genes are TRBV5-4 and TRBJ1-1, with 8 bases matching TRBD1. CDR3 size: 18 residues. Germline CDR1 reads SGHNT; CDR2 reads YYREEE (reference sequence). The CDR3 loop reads CASSLLKTGAVPDTEAFL. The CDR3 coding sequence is TGCGCCAGCAGCTTGCTCAAGACAGGGGCCGTCCCGGACACTGAAGCTTTCCTT.

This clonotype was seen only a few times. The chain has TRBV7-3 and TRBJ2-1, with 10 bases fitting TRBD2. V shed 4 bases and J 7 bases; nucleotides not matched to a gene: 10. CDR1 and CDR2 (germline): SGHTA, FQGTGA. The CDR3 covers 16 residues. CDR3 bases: TGTGCCAGCAGCTGGGAAGAAGCGGGAGGGGTAAATGAGCAGTTCTTC. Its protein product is CASSWEEAGGVNEQFF. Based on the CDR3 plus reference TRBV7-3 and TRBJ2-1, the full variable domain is GAGVSQTPSNKVTEKGKYVELRCDPISGHTALYWYRQSLGQGPEFLIYFQGTGAADDSGLPNDRFFAVRPEGSVSTLKIQRTERGDSAVYLCASSWEEAGGVNEQFFGPGTRLTVL.